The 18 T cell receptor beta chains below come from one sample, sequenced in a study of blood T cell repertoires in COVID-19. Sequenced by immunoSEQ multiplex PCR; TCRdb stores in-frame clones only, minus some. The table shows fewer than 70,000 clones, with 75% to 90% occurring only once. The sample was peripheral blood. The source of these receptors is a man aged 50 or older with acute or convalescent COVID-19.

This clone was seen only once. The CDR3 spells CASSTGTVYGYTF. CDR3 bases: TGTGCCAGTAGTACCGGGACAGTCTATGGCTACACCTTC. V usage is TRBV19 and J usage is TRBJ1-2, with 7 positions matching TRBD1. The germline CDR1 and CDR2 sequences are LNHDA and SQIVND (reference sequence). The CDR3 covers 13 residues. The V gene end was trimmed by 4 bases and the J gene end by 4 bases; junction bases not matched to a gene: 3.

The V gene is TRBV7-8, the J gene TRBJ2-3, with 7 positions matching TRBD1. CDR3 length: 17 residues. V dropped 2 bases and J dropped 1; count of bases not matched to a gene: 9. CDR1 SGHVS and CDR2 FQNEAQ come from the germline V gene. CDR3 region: CASSLLSTGTGTDTQYF. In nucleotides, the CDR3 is TGTGCCAGCAGCTTATTGAGCACCGGGACAGGCACAGATACGCAGTATTTT.

DNA for the CDR3: TGTGCCAGCAGCTTTACAGGGGTCACTGAAGCTTTCTTT. As protein: CASSFTGVTEAFF. The V gene is TRBV7-3, the J gene TRBJ1-1; TRBD1 aligns across 7 bases. This CDR3 has 13 residues. The germline gives CDR1 SGHTA, CDR2 FQGTGA. The J segment lost 4 bases and the V segment lost 3 bases, leaving 2 bases of the junction unmatched. Full variable domain (rest looked up from reference TRBV7-3 and TRBJ1-1): GAGVSQTPSNKVTEKGKYVELRCDPISGHTALYWYRQSLGQGPEFLIYFQGTGAADDSGLPNDRFFAVRPEGSVSTLKIQRTERGDSAVYLCASSFTGVTEAFFGQGTRLTVV.

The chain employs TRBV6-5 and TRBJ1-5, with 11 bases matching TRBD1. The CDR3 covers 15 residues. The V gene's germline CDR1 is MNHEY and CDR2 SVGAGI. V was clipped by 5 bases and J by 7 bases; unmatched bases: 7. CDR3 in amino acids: CASSRTGGASQPQHF. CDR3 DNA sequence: TGTGCCAGCAGTCGGACAGGGGGCGCTTCCCAGCCCCAGCATTTT.

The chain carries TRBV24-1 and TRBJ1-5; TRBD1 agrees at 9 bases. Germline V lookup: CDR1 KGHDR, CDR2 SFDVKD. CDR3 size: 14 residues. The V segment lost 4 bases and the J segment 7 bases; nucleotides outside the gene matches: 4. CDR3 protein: CATSDPQGAQPQHF. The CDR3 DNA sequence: TGTGCCACCAGTGACCCACAGGGGGCCCAGCCCCAGCATTTT.

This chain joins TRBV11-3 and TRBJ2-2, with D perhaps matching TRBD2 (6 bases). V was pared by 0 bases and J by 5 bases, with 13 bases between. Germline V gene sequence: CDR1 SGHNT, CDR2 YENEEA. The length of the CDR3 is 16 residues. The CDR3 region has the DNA TGTGCCAGCAGCTTAGATATCGCGGGACTTACCGGGGAGCTGTTTTTT. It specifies CASSLDIAGLTGELFF.

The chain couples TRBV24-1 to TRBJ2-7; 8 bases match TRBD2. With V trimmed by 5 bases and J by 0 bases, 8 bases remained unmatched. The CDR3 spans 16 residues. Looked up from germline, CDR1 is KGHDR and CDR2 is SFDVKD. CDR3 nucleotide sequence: TGTGCCACCAGTGGGGGGGCCGGGACTAGCTCCTACGAGCAGTACTTC. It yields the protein CATSGGAGTSSYEQYF.

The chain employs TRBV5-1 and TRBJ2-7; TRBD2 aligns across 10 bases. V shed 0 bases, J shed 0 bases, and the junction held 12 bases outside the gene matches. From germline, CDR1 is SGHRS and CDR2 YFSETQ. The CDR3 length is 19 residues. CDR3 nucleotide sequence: TGCGCCAGCAGCTTGGGGCTAGCGGGAGCCGGGGAGGGCTCCTACGAGCAGTACGTC. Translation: CASSLGLAGAGEGSYEQYV.

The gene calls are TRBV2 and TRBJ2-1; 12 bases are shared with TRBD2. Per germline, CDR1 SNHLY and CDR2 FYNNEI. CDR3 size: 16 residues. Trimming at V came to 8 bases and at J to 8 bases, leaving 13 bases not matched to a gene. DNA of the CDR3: TGTGCCAGCGGTGGGGCTAGCGGGAGGGCCGGCGATGAGCAGTTCTTC. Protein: CASGGASGRAGDEQFF.

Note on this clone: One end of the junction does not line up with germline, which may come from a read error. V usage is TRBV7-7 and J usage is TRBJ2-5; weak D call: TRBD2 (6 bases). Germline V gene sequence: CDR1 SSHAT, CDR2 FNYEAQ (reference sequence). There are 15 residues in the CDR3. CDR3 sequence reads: CASSTATSLMETQYF. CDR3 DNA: TGTGCTAGCAGTACGGCGACTAGTTTGATGGAGACCCAGTACTTC.

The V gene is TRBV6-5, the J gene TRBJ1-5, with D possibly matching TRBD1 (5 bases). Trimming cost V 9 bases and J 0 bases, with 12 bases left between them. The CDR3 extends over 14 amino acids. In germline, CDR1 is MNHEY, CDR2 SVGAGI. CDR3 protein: CASRGVDSNQPQHF. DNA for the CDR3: TGTGCCAGTCGGGGGGTCGATAGCAATCAGCCCCAGCATTTT.

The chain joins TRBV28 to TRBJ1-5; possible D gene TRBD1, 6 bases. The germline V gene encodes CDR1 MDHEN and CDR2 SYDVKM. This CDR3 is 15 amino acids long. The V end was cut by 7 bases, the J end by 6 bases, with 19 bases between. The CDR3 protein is CASTSPQGSGQPQHF. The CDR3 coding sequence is TGTGCCAGCACCTCACCCCAGGGGTCAGGTCAGCCCCAGCATTTT. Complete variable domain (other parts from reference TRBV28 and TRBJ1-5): DVKVTQSSRYLVKRTGEKVFLECVQDMDHENMFWYRQDPGLGLRLIYFSYDVKMKEKGDIPEGYSVSREKKERFSLILESASTNQTSMYLCASTSPQGSGQPQHFGDGTRLSIL.

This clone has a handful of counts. In DNA form, the CDR3 reads TGTGCCAGCAGCCAATTCAGCGGGTATCAGCCCCAGCATTTT. Translated: CASSQFSGYQPQHF. The chain uses TRBV27 and TRBJ1-5, with unresolved D. Germline CDR1 is MNHEY and CDR2 is SMNVEV (reference sequence). Trimming shortened V by 6 bases and J by 5 bases, and 14 bases separated the two germline ends. CDR3 length: 14 amino acids.

The CDR3: CASSSGLAGYYEQYF. The CDR3 coding sequence is TGTGCCAGCAGTTCGGGACTAGCGGGATACTACGAGCAGTACTTC. The V and J genes are TRBV28 and TRBJ2-7, with TRBD2 identical over 13 bases. This CDR3 is 15 amino acids long. The germline V gene has CDR1 MDHEN and CDR2 SYDVKM. The ends lost 4 bases at V and 3 bases at J; junction bases unmatched: 3.

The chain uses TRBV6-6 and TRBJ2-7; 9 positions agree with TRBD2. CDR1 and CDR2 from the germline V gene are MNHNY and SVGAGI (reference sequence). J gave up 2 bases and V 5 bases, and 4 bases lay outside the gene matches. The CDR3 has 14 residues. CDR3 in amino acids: CASSPGLAPYEQYV. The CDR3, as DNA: TGTGCCAGCAGTCCGGGACTAGCCCCCTACGAGCAGTACGTC.

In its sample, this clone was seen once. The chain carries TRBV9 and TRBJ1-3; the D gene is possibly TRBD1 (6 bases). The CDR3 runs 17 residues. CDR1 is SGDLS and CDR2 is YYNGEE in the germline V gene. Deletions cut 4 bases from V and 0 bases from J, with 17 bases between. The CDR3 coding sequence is TGTGCCAGCAGCAACCCCCCGGGACAAATCTCTGGAAACACCATATATTTT. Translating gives CASSNPPGQISGNTIYF.

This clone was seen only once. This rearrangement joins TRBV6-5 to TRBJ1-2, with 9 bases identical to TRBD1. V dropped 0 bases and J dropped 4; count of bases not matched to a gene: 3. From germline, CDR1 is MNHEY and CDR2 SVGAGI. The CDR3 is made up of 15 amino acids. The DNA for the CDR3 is TGTGCCAGCAGTTACTCGACAGGGGGAAGCTATGGCTACACCTTC. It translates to CASSYSTGGSYGYTF.

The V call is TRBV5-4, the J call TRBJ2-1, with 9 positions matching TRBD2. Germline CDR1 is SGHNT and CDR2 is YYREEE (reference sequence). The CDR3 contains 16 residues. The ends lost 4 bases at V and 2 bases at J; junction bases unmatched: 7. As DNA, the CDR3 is TGTGCCAGCAGCCCGCCCCCTAGCGGGACCTACAATGAGCAGTTCTTC. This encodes CASSPPPSGTYNEQFF.